This T cell receptor beta chain was sequenced for a study of long-term antiretroviral therapy in people with HIV. With 4 bases clipped from V and 6 bases from J, the junction kept 6 bases outside the gene matches. The CDR3 contains 15 residues. Germline lookup yields CDR1 PRHDT and CDR2 FYEKMQ (reference sequence). About this clone itself: Its antigen is as yet unknown.

The authors ran the immunoSEQ assay, v3.0, at survey level. Sequencing aimed at roughly 35,000-55,000 T-cell genomes per sample. Profiling relied on immunoSEQ multiplex PCR, and the TCRdb table lists in-frame clones only, not all of them. There are about 24,000 clones in the sample; over 80% occur only once, and over 13% lies in the top ten. Study-wide points: Clonal populations expanded prior to ART predominated within the repertoire at all time points. It was observed that HIV repertoires exhibited narrower CDR3 length ranges than controls.

The specimen comprised unsorted PBMCs, sampled just over 4.2 years after starting antiretroviral therapy. The chain couples TRBV13 to TRBJ2-7, with 13 bases that match TRBD2. The TCR sequence derives from a man aged 25-45 years with HIV. The CDR3 here is CASSSRTSGSVEQYF. Here the CDR3 DNA reads TGTGCCAGCAGCTCCCGGACTAGCGGGAGTGTCGAGCAGTACTTC.